A single sample is the source of the 24 T cell receptor beta chains below, sequenced in a study of post-analysis software for immune sequencing data. Broader study findings: A few TRBV segments occurring more often in patients than controls included TRBV5-6, TRBV5-1 and TRBV20-1.

Prepared libraries of TCR beta cDNA carried unique molecular identifiers. Using its own MiXCR run on the PCR reads, TCRdb lists one record per CDR3 protein. The data show approximately 260,000 distinct CDR3 sequences, 36% seen once. Antigen specificity for these receptors is unknown. Sequencing was done on a sample of blood. The receptors come from a girl between 10 and 17 years old with multiple sclerosis.

V and J are TRBV15 and TRBJ2-7, with 11 bases that match TRBD2. The germline gives CDR1 LNHNV, CDR2 YYDKDF (reference sequence). V dropped 0 bases and J dropped 12; count of bases not matched to a gene: 13. The CDR3 consists of 16 residues. CDR3 nucleotides: TGTGCCACCAGCAGAGATCGACTAGCGGGAAGATCGGTCCGGTACTTC. Its protein product is CATSRDRLAGRSVRYF.

This clonotype showed up many times. The chain is built from TRBV3-1 and TRBJ2-5, with 10 bases fitting TRBD2. The CDR3 sequence is 18 residues long. CDR1 is LGHDT, CDR2 YNNKEL, per germline (reference sequence). The V segment lost 4 bases and the J segment 2 bases; nucleotides outside the gene matches: 13. The CDR3: CASSPGTSARPEQETQYF. CDR3 DNA sequence: TGTGCCAGCAGCCCTGGGACTAGCGCCAGACCCGAACAAGAGACCCAGTACTTC.

This clonotype has more than one count but fewer than ten. V gene TRBV12-3 or TRBV12-4 combines with J gene TRBJ2-5; 13 bases fit TRBD2. After removal of 4 bases from V and 8 bases from J, the junction contained 16 bases not matched to a gene. This CDR3 contains 18 residues. CDR3 sequence: CASSSYGLAGVINPTQYF. The CDR3 nucleotides read TGTGCCAGCAGTTCCTACGGACTAGCGGGAGTCATCAACCCCACCCAGTACTTC.

This clonotype was counted a single time. This chain connects TRBV5-1 to TRBJ2-1; the D gene could be TRBD1 or TRBD2 (5 bases each). The last part of the DNA fits TRBJ2-7 better; the J call may be wrong. This CDR3 comprises 15 residues. CDR1 is SGHRS and CDR2 is YFSETQ in the germline V gene. The chain's CDR3 is CASSTPSTGPGEQYF. CDR3 DNA sequence: TGCGCCAGCAGCACTCCATCGACGGGGCCGGGGGAGCAGTACTTC.

The sample holds a few counts of this clonotype. This chain joins TRBV4-1 and TRBJ1-2, with 11 bases lining up with TRBD1. Looked up from germline, CDR1 is MGHRA and CDR2 is YSYEKL. The V gene end was trimmed by 2 bases and the J gene end by 2 bases; junction bases not matched to a gene: 7. This CDR3 is built from 17 residues. The CDR3 DNA reads as TGCGCCAGCAGCCAACAGGACAGGGGGCCATCAAACTATGGCTACACCTTC. Protein: CASSQQDRGPSNYGYTF.

V is TRBV7-9 and J is TRBJ1-2, with D perhaps matching TRBD1 (6 bases). Germline V lookup: CDR1 SEHNR, CDR2 FQNEAQ (reference sequence). V lost 1 base to trimming and J lost 8 bases, with 20 bases between them. This CDR3 region has 16 residues. CDR3 amino acids: CASSLGGGPQGFGYTF. Here the CDR3 DNA reads TGTGCCAGCAGCTTAGGAGGAGGGCCCCAGGGGTTCGGCTACACCTTC.

This chain links TRBV19 with TRBJ1-6, with D possibly TRBD1 on 5 matching bases. V lost 7 bases to trimming and J lost 13 bases, with 17 bases between them. The V gene's germline CDR1 is LNHDA and CDR2 SQIVND (reference sequence). CDR3 size: 13 residues. This CDR3 is CASKGLAQSPLHF. The CDR3 region has the DNA TGTGCCAGTAAGGGACTCGCGCAGTCGCCCCTCCACTTT.

In this sample, this clonotype turned up many times. The chain employs TRBV18 and TRBJ2-1, with 10 bases matching TRBD2. The trim removed 2 bases at V and 9 bases at J, leaving 13 bases unmatched. The CDR3 covers 17 residues. Germline CDR1 reads KGHSH; CDR2 reads LQKENI. The CDR3 region is CASSPKMPSGSQVEQFF. CDR3 in DNA: TGTGCCAGCTCACCAAAGATGCCTAGCGGGAGTCAAGTTGAGCAGTTCTTC.

This clonotype was counted ten times or more. V usage is TRBV29-1 and J usage is TRBJ2-3, with D unclear. CDR3 length equals 15 residues. The germline CDR1 and CDR2 sequences are SQVTM and ANQGSEA. V was shortened by 6 bases and J by 6 bases, with 22 bases between the two germline ends. For the CDR3, the DNA is TGCAGCGTGCACCCTCAGGCCCTCGCGGCGGATACGCAGTATTTT. Protein sequence: CSVHPQALAADTQYF.

The chain uses TRBV6-6 and TRBJ2-3; 11 nucleotides match TRBD2. Germline V lookup: CDR1 MNHNY, CDR2 SVGAGI (reference sequence). The CDR3 runs 17 residues. The V segment lost 2 bases and the J segment 7 bases; nucleotides outside the gene matches: 11. CDR3 amino acids: CASSYKPTSGSPNTQYF. The CDR3 bases are TGTGCCAGCAGTTACAAACCTACTAGCGGGAGTCCTAATACGCAGTATTTT.

By share, this clonotype ranks as medium-sized (0.01 to 0.1%). The chain combines TRBV12-3 or TRBV12-4 with TRBJ2-3; 7 nucleotides match TRBD2. V gave up 4 bases and J gave up 0 bases; unmatched junction bases: 13. This CDR3 has 18 residues. CDR3 nucleotide sequence: TGTGCCAGCAGTTCCGCCCGCTCTAGCGGAGAAAGCACAGATACGCAGTATTTT. Protein: CASSSARSSGESTDTQYF.

This clonotype appeared many times. The chain couples TRBV6-5 to TRBJ2-6; D unresolved. V was shortened by 3 bases and J by 1 base, with 7 bases between the two germline ends. CDR1 MNHEY and CDR2 SVGAGI come from the germline V gene. This CDR3 is built from 15 residues. The CDR3 spells CASSYIGSGANVLTF. For the CDR3, the DNA is TGTGCCAGCAGTTATATCGGATCTGGGGCCAACGTCCTGACTTTC.

This clonotype came up many times. This rearrangement joins TRBV28 to TRBJ2-7, with D possibly TRBD2 on 7 matching bases. The CDR3 length is 15 residues. Trimming cost V 6 bases and J 0 bases, with 15 bases left between them. CDR1 is MDHEN and CDR2 is SYDVKM in the germline V gene. The chain's CDR3 is CASSSGGQSSYEQYF. The CDR3 DNA follows: TGTGCCAGCAGCTCGGGGGGCCAAAGCTCCTACGAGCAGTACTTC.

This clonotype showed up just a few times. The CDR3 here is CSAPVPNEQYF. The DNA for the CDR3 is TGCAGCGCCCCCGTCCCCAATGAGCAGTACTTC. The genes are TRBV29-1 and TRBJ2-5; D is undetermined. The CDR3 runs to 11 residues. CDR1 and CDR2 (germline): SQVTM, ANQGSEA. With 7 bases removed from V and 11 bases from J, the gap between germline ends came to 17 bases.

This clonotype was recorded a few times. The CDR3 DNA reads TGTGCCACCAGCGGGGGGGAACGGAGTGAGCAGTTCTTC. Translated: CATSGGERSEQFF. V gene TRBV15 combines with J gene TRBJ2-1; 7 bases map to TRBD2. Losses at the gene ends were 5 bases for V and 9 bases for J; bases not matched to a gene: 7. The CDR3 consists of 13 residues. CDR1 and CDR2 from the germline V gene are LNHNV and YYDKDF (reference sequence).

The table lists this clonotype with many counts. This rearrangement joins TRBV5-1 to TRBJ2-4; 8 bases agree with TRBD2. The junction had 7 bases not matched to a gene; V was cut back by 0 bases and J by 2 bases. CDR1 is SGHRS and CDR2 is YFSETQ in the germline V gene. The CDR3 loop spans 17 amino acids. CDR3 in amino acids: CASSLASGGRTKNIQYF. The CDR3 bases are TGCGCCAGCAGCTTGGCCTCGGGGGGGCGAACCAAAAACATTCAGTACTTC.

The J gene is TRBJ2-7, the V gene TRBV20-1, with D perhaps TRBD2 (6 bases). V lost 4 bases to trimming and J lost 7 bases, with 26 bases between them. Per germline, CDR1 DFQATT and CDR2 SNEGSKA (reference sequence). CDR3 size: 16 residues. Here the CDR3 reads CSAIPGTGVTYNEQYF. The CDR3 bases are TGCAGTGCTATCCCGGGGACGGGAGTTACCTACAATGAGCAGTACTTC.

The chain is built from TRBV24-1 and TRBJ2-5, with TRBD1 identical over 7 bases. Germline trimming cut 7 bases from V and 3 bases from J; bases unmatched to any gene: 1. Per germline, CDR1 KGHDR and CDR2 SFDVKD. The CDR3 extends over 12 amino acids. CDR3 amino acids: CATSDREETQYF. DNA of the CDR3: TGTGCCACCAGCGACAGGGAAGAGACCCAGTACTTC.

This clonotype was detected many times. V is TRBV20-1 and J is TRBJ1-2; TRBD1 might be the D (6 bases). This CDR3 contains 12 residues. Per the germline V gene, CDR1 is DFQATT and CDR2 is SNEGSKA (reference sequence). V was clipped by 1 base and J by 5 bases, with 8 bases between them. The DNA of the CDR3 is TGCAGTGCTAGAGGCGGGACATATGGCTACACCTTC. It translates to CSARGGTYGYTF.

J is TRBJ2-5 and V is TRBV27; TRBD2 matches 12 bases. The CDR3 totals 19 residues. Germline V gives CDR1 MNHEY, CDR2 SMNVEV (reference sequence). Germline trimming cut 0 bases from V and 13 bases from J; bases unmatched to any gene: 21. The CDR3 loop is CASSLSSLAGGIRWNERYF. The CDR3 DNA sequence: TGTGCCAGCAGTTTATCTTCACTAGCGGGAGGCATTAGGTGGAATGAGCGGTACTTC.

This clonotype was picked up a small number of times. V is TRBV27 and J is TRBJ2-1, with D unclear. The V end was cut by 0 bases, the J end by 6 bases, with 12 bases between. Germline CDR1 reads MNHEY; CDR2 reads SMNVEV (reference sequence). The CDR3 has 15 residues. This CDR3 is CASSLSNRVSNEQFF. The CDR3 bases are TGTGCCAGCAGTTTATCGAACCGCGTCAGCAATGAGCAGTTCTTC.

V usage is TRBV19 and J usage is TRBJ2-5; TRBD2 might be the D (6 bases). The ends were cut back, 9 bases at V and 6 bases at J, with 23 bases in the middle. CDR3 size: 15 residues. Germline V gene lookup returns CDR1 LNHDA and CDR2 SQIVND (reference sequence). CDR3 protein: CASERSAGSRKTQYF. DNA of the CDR3: TGTGCCAGCGAGCGCTCAGCCGGGAGCCGGAAGACCCAGTACTTC.

Worth noting for this clonotype: This may come from a read error, since a much larger clone is one base off. This rearrangement joins TRBV7-8 to TRBJ2-5; 8 bases agree with TRBD1. This CDR3 is 16 amino acids long. Germline CDR1 and CDR2: SGHVS and FQNEAQ. In DNA form, the CDR3 reads TGTGCCAGCACCCCTCGGTCGGCAGGGGGCCTGGAGATCCAGTACTTC. It codes for CASTPRSAGGLEIQYF.

The chain carries TRBV5-5 and TRBJ2-5; TRBD1 matches 8 bases. TRBJ2-7 matches the DNA end more closely, so the J call is doubtful. The CDR3 has 15 amino acids. Germline assignment: CDR1 SGHKS and CDR2 YYEKEE (reference sequence). Here the CDR3 reads CASSAAGTGTYEQYF. In nucleotides, the CDR3 is TGTGCCAGCAGCGCCGCCGGGACAGGAACCTACGAGCAGTACTTC.